Presented here are 29 T cell receptor beta chains from one specimen sequenced in a study of regulatory T cells in long-lasting Graves disease. iRepertoire HTBI primers and Arm-PCR of CDR3 regions built TCR beta libraries. TCRdb processed the multiplex PCR reads anew with MiXCR; each CDR3 protein has one entry. Of under 450,000 distinct CDR3 sequences in the sample, roughly 24% were seen once. Indicated time point: persistent/refractory GD, antithyroid drugs over 5 years with positive TRAb. Generation of the TCR library employed RNA extracted from PBMCs. This specimen was peripheral blood mononuclear cells (PBMCs), taken when the disease was refractory, from a patient treated with antithyroid drugs. These receptors all come from a woman aged 40-49 years with Graves disease.

The V and J genes are TRBV6-1 and TRBJ2-6; 7 bases are shared with TRBD1. Germline V gene sequence: CDR1 MNHNS, CDR2 SASEGT. The trim removed 5 bases at V and 0 bases at J, leaving 13 bases unmatched. This CDR3 has 19 residues. CDR3 bases: TGTGCCAGCAGTATGACCCCGGGACAGATCTCCTCTGGGGCCAACGTCCTGACTTTC. Its protein is CASSMTPGQISSGANVLTF.

This clonotype was seen many times. The gene calls are TRBV20-1 and TRBJ1-1; no firm D call. This CDR3 contains 12 residues. V lost 5 bases, J lost 0 bases, and 7 bases lay in between. CDR1 DFQATT and CDR2 SNEGSKA come from the germline V gene (reference sequence). CDR3 sequence reads: CSASTLNTEAFF. The CDR3 DNA follows: TGCAGTGCTTCAACACTGAACACTGAAGCTTTCTTT.

This clonotype was counted only a few times. This chain uses TRBV28 with TRBJ1-5; 9 nucleotides match TRBD1. Germline loops: CDR1 MDHEN, CDR2 SYDVKM. CDR3 length equals 15 residues. The V and J ends lost 6 bases and 6 bases, in that order; junction bases with no gene match: 9. CDR3 DNA sequence: TGTGCCAGCAGCTCCCCCCGGGACAGGGTTCAGCCCCAGCATTTT. Protein: CASSSPRDRVQPQHF.

The chain is built from TRBV10-3 and TRBJ2-7; possible D gene TRBD2, 5 bases. Per germline, CDR1 ENHRY and CDR2 SYGVKD. The CDR3 is 14 residues long. Trimming cost V 4 bases and J 3 bases, with 13 bases left between them. CDR3 protein: CAISAPQRGYEQYF. CDR3 DNA sequence: TGTGCCATCAGTGCCCCCCAACGGGGCTACGAGCAGTACTTC.

There are many counts of this clonotype. The V and J genes are TRBV7-2 and TRBJ2-4; D may be TRBD1 or TRBD2 (7 bases each). CDR1 SGHTA and CDR2 FQGNSA come from the germline V gene. This CDR3 has 18 amino acids. The V and J ends lost 5 bases and 0 bases respectively, with 20 bases between them. The CDR3 reads CASSLVGGRGQAKNIQYF. In DNA form, the CDR3 reads TGTGCCAGCAGCCTAGTGGGGGGGAGGGGGCAAGCCAAAAACATTCAGTACTTC.

The chain carries TRBV29-1 and TRBJ2-2; 9 nucleotides align to TRBD1. Germline values: CDR1 SQVTM, CDR2 ANQGSEA. V was clipped by 7 bases and J by 6 bases; unmatched bases: 3. This CDR3 spans 12 amino acids. CDR3 sequence (DNA): TGCAGCGGGGGACAGGGCGCCGGGGAGCTGTTTTTT. Translation gives CSGGQGAGELFF.

This clonotype has at least ten counts. This chain connects TRBV12-3 or TRBV12-4 to TRBJ2-7, with a weak D call TRBD2 (5 bases). The length of the CDR3 is 14 residues. Trimming removed 1 base at V and 1 base at J, with 8 bases between. As DNA, the CDR3 is TGTGCCAGCAGTTTAGACGGGGTGTCCTACGAGCAGTACTTC. This encodes CASSLDGVSYEQYF.

This clonotype was seen a handful of times. The chain recombines TRBV11-2 with TRBJ1-5; weak D call: TRBD1 (5 bases). CDR3 length equals 17 residues. Per germline, CDR1 SGHAT and CDR2 FQNNGV. V was trimmed by 1 base and J by 2 bases, leaving 15 bases between them. The CDR3 DNA follows: TGTGCCAGCAGCTTAGTATGGGGCGGGGGAGGCAATCAGCCCCAGCATTTT. It encodes CASSLVWGGGGNQPQHF.

Many counts were recorded for this clonotype. The gene calls are TRBV28 and TRBJ1-5; D perhaps matches TRBD1 (5 bases). The CDR3 runs 16 residues. The V end was cut by 2 bases, the J end by 2 bases, with 13 bases between. CDR1 and CDR2 from the germline V gene are MDHEN and SYDVKM. CDR3 nucleotides: TGTGCCAGCAGTTTAAAGGGGCAGGTGGGCAATCAGCCCCAGCATTTT. This codes for CASSLKGQVGNQPQHF.

This clonotype was counted a few times. This chain uses TRBV7-8 with TRBJ2-5; no definite D call. The CDR3 totals 12 residues. V lost 5 bases to trimming and J lost 5 bases, with 9 bases between them. Looked up from germline, CDR1 is SGHVS and CDR2 is FQNEAQ. The chain's CDR3 is CASSPSAETQYF. CDR3 sequence (DNA): TGTGCCAGCAGCCCGAGCGCGGAGACCCAGTACTTC.

The chain couples TRBV27 to TRBJ1-5; D ambiguous. This CDR3 is 12 amino acids long. The germline V and J ends were trimmed by 3 bases and 9 bases, with 9 bases remaining between them. The germline gives CDR1 MNHEY, CDR2 SMNVEV (reference sequence). In DNA, the CDR3 is TGTGCCAGCAGTTTCTGGCCCGGGCCCCAGCATTTT. Protein sequence: CASSFWPGPQHF.

There are many counts of this clonotype. This chain links TRBV12-3 or TRBV12-4 with TRBJ1-5; 9 bases line up with TRBD1. The CDR3 is 15 residues long. With 6 bases clipped from V and 6 bases from J, the junction kept 9 bases outside the gene matches. The CDR3 sequence is CASRPRGQGPQPQHF. The CDR3 DNA reads TGTGCCAGCAGACCCCGGGGACAGGGTCCTCAGCCCCAGCATTTT.

The chain combines TRBV5-1 with TRBJ2-2; 7 bases fit TRBD2. This CDR3 region has 15 residues. Trimming at V came to 3 bases and at J to 8 bases, leaving 10 bases not matched to a gene. Germline CDR1 is SGHRS and CDR2 is YFSETQ. The CDR3 nucleotides are TGCGCCAGCAGCTCACTAGCGACAGCAGGAGGGGAGCTGTTTTTT. Translated, it gives CASSSLATAGGELFF. Drawing the rest from reference TRBV5-1 and TRBJ2-2, the complete variable domain is KAGVTQTPRYLIKTRGQQVTLSCSPISGHRSVSWYQQTPGQGLQFLFEYFSETQRNKGNFPGRFSGRQFSNSRSEMNVSTLELGDSALYLCASSSLATAGGELFFGEGSRLTVL.

Points on this clonotype: Given a far larger clone just one base away, this is likely a sequencing read error. The DNA for the CDR3 is TGTGCCAGCAGTTGCACCGGGGAGCTGTTTTTT. Translation gives CASSCTGELFF. The genes are TRBV6-2 or TRBV6-3 and TRBJ2-2; D gene uncertain. The CDR3 spans 11 residues. Germline CDR1 is MNHEY and CDR2 is SVGEGT. V lost 4 bases, J lost 4 bases, and 1 base lay in between.

The sample holds many counts of this clonotype. The genes are TRBV2 and TRBJ2-1; D possibly corresponds to TRBD2 (6 bases). This CDR3 region has 13 residues. Germline loops: CDR1 SNHLY, CDR2 FYNNEI. The V and J ends lost 8 bases and 7 bases respectively, with 15 bases between them. In nucleotides, the CDR3 is TGTGCCAGCGGGGGGTCCGTGGCGAATGAGCAGTTCTTC. Its translation is CASGGSVANEQFF.

This rearrangement joins TRBV3-1 to TRBJ2-2, with TRBD2 matching over 10 bases. Looked up from germline, CDR1 is LGHDT and CDR2 is YNNKEL (reference sequence). The trim removed 2 bases at V and 4 bases at J, leaving 1 base unmatched. This CDR3 spans 15 amino acids. The DNA for the CDR3 is TGTGCCAGCAGCCAACTAGCGGGAGTCACCGGGGAGCTGTTTTTT. Residues: CASSQLAGVTGELFF.

The rearrangement uses TRBV5-4 and TRBJ2-5, with D maybe TRBD1 (6 bases). Trimming removed 4 bases from V and 5 bases from J, with 15 bases in between. Germline V gene lookup returns CDR1 SGHNT and CDR2 YYREEE (reference sequence). The CDR3 consists of 14 residues. The CDR3 nucleotides are TGTGCCAGCAGCATAGGACAGTTTGCGGAGACCCAGTACTTC. The encoded protein is CASSIGQFAETQYF. Based on the CDR3 plus reference TRBV5-4 and TRBJ2-5, the full variable domain is ETGVTQSPTHLIKTRGQQVTLRCSSQSGHNTVSWYQQALGQGPQFIFQYYREEENGRGNFPPRFSGLQFPNYSSELNVNALELDDSALYLCASSIGQFAETQYFGPGTRLLVL.

This clonotype was found a few times. The J gene is TRBJ2-3, the V gene TRBV6-1, with TRBD2 matching over 8 bases. V was pared by 7 bases and J by 3 bases, with 9 bases of the junction left unmatched. Germline V gene lookup returns CDR1 MNHNS and CDR2 SASEGT. CDR3 length: 15 residues. The CDR3 sequence: CASTRAGEETDTQYF. CDR3 sequence (DNA): TGTGCCAGCACTCGAGCGGGAGAGGAGACAGATACGCAGTATTTT.

This clonotype was observed at least ten times. The chain couples TRBV6-1 to TRBJ2-2; the D is unclear. V lost 6 bases to trimming and J lost 0 bases, with 11 bases between them. The CDR3 contains 15 residues. In germline, CDR1 is MNHNS, CDR2 SASEGT. The CDR3 here is CASRSRITNTGELFF. CDR3 in DNA: TGTGCCAGCAGGTCCAGGATAACGAACACCGGGGAGCTGTTTTTT.

There are a few counts of this clonotype. The chain uses TRBV28 and TRBJ2-7; no clear D gene. CDR1 MDHEN and CDR2 SYDVKM come from the germline V gene. The CDR3 runs 18 residues. Trimming stripped 6 bases from V and 0 bases from J, with 24 bases between. The CDR3 bases are TGTGCCAGCAGCTCCGCTTCCGCCCACTCCCGATACTCCTACGAGCAGTACTTC. Its translation is CASSSASAHSRYSYEQYF.

The table lists this clonotype with many counts. V is TRBV27 and J is TRBJ2-5; 10 bases are a match to TRBD1. J lost 5 bases, V lost 5 bases, and 5 bases had no gene match. Per the germline V gene, CDR1 is MNHEY and CDR2 is SMNVEV (reference sequence). The CDR3 spans 14 residues. CDR3 amino acids: CASSIDRGRETQYF. The CDR3 DNA sequence: TGTGCCAGCAGTATCGACAGGGGGCGGGAGACCCAGTACTTC.

This clonotype has at least ten counts. The gene calls are TRBV19 and TRBJ1-2; tentatively, D is TRBD1 (6 bases). The CDR3 length is 11 residues. V lost 9 bases and J lost 4, with 9 bases in between. In germline, CDR1 is LNHDA, CDR2 SQIVND (reference sequence). The CDR3 DNA is TGTGCCAGCAGGACAGTCTATGGCTACACCTTC. Translated: CASRTVYGYTF.

V is TRBV28 and J is TRBJ2-3; 8 bases match TRBD2. This CDR3 contains 15 residues. The V segment lost 5 bases and the J segment 1 base; nucleotides outside the gene matches: 5. From germline, CDR1 is MDHEN and CDR2 SYDVKM. The CDR3, as DNA: TGTGCCAGCAGTCAACGGGGGGGCGGCACAGATACGCAGTATTTT. Translated, it gives CASSQRGGGTDTQYF.

The chain carries TRBV27 and TRBJ2-6, with TRBD2 matching 12 bases. This CDR3 has 17 amino acids. The V segment lost 5 bases and the J segment 4 bases; nucleotides outside the gene matches: 6. Germline V gene lookup returns CDR1 MNHEY and CDR2 SMNVEV (reference sequence). CDR3 DNA: TGTGCCAGCAGTACGCGGACTAGCGGGACCGGGGCCAACGTCCTGACTTTC. Translated, it gives CASSTRTSGTGANVLTF.

The chain employs TRBV11-1 and TRBJ1-4; possibly TRBD1 for D (5 bases). The germline V gene encodes CDR1 SGHAT and CDR2 FQDESV (reference sequence). The CDR3 has 14 residues. Trimming removed 6 bases at V and 2 bases at J, with 10 bases between. CDR3 amino acids: CASSSEGTNEKLFF. The CDR3 DNA is TGTGCCAGCAGTTCAGAGGGGACTAATGAAAAACTGTTTTTT.

This clonotype was recorded many times. This chain joins TRBV5-1 and TRBJ2-7; D remains ambiguous. The CDR3 extends over 14 amino acids. Trimming removed 0 bases from V and 2 bases from J, with 9 bases in between. Germline CDR1 and CDR2: SGHRS and YFSETQ. DNA of the CDR3: TGCGCCAGCAGCTTGGAGGTGGAAGCCTACGAGCAGTACTTC. Protein: CASSLEVEAYEQYF.

This clonotype has a handful of counts. The rearrangement joins TRBV9 to TRBJ1-6; a possible D gene is TRBD1 (5 bases). Germline assignment: CDR1 SGDLS and CDR2 YYNGEE. V lost 0 bases and J lost 9, with 16 bases in between. CDR3 length: 16 residues. Here the CDR3 reads CASSVDPGMVGSPLHF. DNA for the CDR3: TGTGCCAGCAGCGTAGATCCAGGGATGGTGGGTTCACCCCTCCACTTT.

This clonotype showed up many times. The chain combines TRBV11-2 with TRBJ1-4, with a tentative D call TRBD1 (6 bases). CDR3 length: 15 amino acids. Germline V CDR1 and CDR2: SGHAT, FQNNGV. V dropped 5 bases and J dropped 8 bases, with 18 bases sitting between them. The DNA of the CDR3 is TGTGCCAGCAGCGCATACAGGGAAAAGGGGGAAAAACTGTTTTTT. It is translated as CASSAYREKGEKLFF. Filled out from reference TRBV11-2 and TRBJ1-4, the complete variable domain reads EAGVAQSPRYKIIEKRQSVAFWCNPISGHATLYWYQQILGQGPKLLIQFQNNGVVDDSQLPKDRFSAERLKGVDSTLKIQPAKLEDSAVYLCASSAYREKGEKLFFGSGTQLSVL.

This clonotype was observed at least ten times. The rearrangement links TRBV27 to TRBJ2-7, with D unresolved. Germline loops: CDR1 MNHEY, CDR2 SMNVEV (reference sequence). The CDR3 covers 12 residues. V was cut by 6 bases and J by 3 bases, with 9 bases left in between. The chain's CDR3 is CASSFNSYEQYF. CDR3 in DNA: TGTGCCAGCAGCTTTAACAGCTACGAGCAGTACTTC.